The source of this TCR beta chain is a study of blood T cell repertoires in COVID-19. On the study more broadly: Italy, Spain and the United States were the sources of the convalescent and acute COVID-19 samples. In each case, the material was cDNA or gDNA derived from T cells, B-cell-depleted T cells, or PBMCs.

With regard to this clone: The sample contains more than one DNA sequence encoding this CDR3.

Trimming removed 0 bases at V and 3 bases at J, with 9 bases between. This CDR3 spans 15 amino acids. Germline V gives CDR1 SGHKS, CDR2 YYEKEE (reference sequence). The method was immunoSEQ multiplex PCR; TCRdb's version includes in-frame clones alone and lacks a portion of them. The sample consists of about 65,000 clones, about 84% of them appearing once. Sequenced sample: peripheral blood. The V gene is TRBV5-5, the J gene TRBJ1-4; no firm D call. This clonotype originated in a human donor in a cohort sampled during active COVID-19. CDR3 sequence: CASSLDPGPNEKLFF. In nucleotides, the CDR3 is TGTGCCAGCAGCTTGGACCCTGGCCCTAATGAAAAACTGTTTTTT. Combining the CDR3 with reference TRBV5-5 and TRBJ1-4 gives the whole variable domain DAGVTQSPTHLIKTRGQQVTLRCSPISGHKSVSWYQQVLGQGPQFIFQYYEKEERGRGNFPDRFSARQFPNYSSELNVNALLLGDSALYLCASSLDPGPNEKLFFGSGTQLSVL.